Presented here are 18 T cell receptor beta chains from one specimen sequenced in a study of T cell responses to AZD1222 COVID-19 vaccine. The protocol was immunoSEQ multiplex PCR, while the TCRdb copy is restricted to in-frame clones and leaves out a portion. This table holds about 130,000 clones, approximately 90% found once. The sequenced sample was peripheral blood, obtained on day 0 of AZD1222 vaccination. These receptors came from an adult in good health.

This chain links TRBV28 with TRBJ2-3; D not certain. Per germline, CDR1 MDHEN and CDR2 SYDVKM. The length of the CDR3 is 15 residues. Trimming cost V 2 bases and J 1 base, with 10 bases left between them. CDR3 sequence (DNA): TGTGCCAGCAGTTTACTGAGCGCGGGCACAGATACGCAGTATTTT. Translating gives CASSLLSAGTDTQYF.

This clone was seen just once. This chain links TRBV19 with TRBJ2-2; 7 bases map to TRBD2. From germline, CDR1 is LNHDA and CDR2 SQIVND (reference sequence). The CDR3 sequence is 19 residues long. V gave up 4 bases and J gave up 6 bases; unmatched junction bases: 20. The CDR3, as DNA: TGTGCCAGTAGTACCGTTAGGCCAGGCGCGGGGGAGTTCCCCGGGGAGCTGTTTTTT. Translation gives CASSTVRPGAGEFPGELFF.

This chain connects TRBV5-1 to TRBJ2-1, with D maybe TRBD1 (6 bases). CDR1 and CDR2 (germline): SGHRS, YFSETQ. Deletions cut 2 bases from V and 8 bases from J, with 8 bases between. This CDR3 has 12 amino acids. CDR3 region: CASSFNRDEQFF. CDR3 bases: TGCGCCAGCAGCTTCAACAGGGATGAGCAGTTCTTC. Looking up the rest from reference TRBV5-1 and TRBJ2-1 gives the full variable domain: KAGVTQTPRYLIKTRGQQVTLSCSPISGHRSVSWYQQTPGQGLQFLFEYFSETQRNKGNFPGRFSGRQFSNSRSEMNVSTLELGDSALYLCASSFNRDEQFFGPGTRLTVL.

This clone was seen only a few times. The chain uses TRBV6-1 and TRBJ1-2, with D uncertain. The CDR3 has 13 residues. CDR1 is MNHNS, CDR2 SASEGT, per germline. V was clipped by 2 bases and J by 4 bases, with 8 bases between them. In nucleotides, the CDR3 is TGTGCCAGCAGTGAAAGGGCCAGCTATGGCTACACCTTC. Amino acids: CASSERASYGYTF.

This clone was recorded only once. Here the CDR3 reads CASSEEGHGYTF. In DNA, the CDR3 is TGTGCCAGCAGTGAAGAAGGGCATGGCTACACCTTC. J is TRBJ1-2 and V is TRBV2; D gene unclear. Germline CDR1 and CDR2: SNHLY and FYNNEI. CDR3 length equals 12 residues. The ends were cut back, 1 base at V and 6 bases at J, with 6 bases in the middle.

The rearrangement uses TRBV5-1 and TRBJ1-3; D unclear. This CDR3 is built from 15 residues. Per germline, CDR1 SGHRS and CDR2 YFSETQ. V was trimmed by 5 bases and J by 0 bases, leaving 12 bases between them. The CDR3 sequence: CASSLDGVSGNTIYF. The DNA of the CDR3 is TGCGCCAGCAGTTTAGACGGTGTCTCTGGAAACACCATATATTTT.

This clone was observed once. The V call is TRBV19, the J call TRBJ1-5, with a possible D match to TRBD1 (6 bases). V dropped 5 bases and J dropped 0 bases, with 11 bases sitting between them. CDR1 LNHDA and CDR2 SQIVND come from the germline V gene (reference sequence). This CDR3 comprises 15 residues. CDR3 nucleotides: TGTGCCAGTAGTGGTACAGGGCATAGCAATCAGCCCCAGCATTTT. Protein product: CASSGTGHSNQPQHF.

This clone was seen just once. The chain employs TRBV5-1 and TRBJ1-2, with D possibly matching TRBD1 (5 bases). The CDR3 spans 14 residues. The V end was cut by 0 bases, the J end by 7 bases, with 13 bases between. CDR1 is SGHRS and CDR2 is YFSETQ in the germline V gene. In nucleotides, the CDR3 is TGCGCCAGCAGCTTGGTGGGGCTGGAGAGTGGCTACACCTTC. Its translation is CASSLVGLESGYTF. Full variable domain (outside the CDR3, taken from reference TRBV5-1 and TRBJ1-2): KAGVTQTPRYLIKTRGQQVTLSCSPISGHRSVSWYQQTPGQGLQFLFEYFSETQRNKGNFPGRFSGRQFSNSRSEMNVSTLELGDSALYLCASSLVGLESGYTFGSGTRLTVV.

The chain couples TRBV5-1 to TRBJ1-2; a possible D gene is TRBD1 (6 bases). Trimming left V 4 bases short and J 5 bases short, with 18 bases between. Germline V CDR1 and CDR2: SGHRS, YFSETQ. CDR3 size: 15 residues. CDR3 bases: TGCGCCAGCAGCCCACGGACAGAGTTTCAATATGGCTACACCTTC. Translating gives CASSPRTEFQYGYTF.

CDR3 sequence reads: CASSPGTGDEKLFF. The CDR3 nucleotides are TGTGCCAGCTCTCCCGGGACAGGGGATGAAAAACTGTTTTTT. The J gene is TRBJ1-4, the V gene TRBV18, with 10 bases matching TRBD1. After removal of 6 bases from V and 6 bases from J, the junction contained 4 bases not matched to a gene. The germline gives CDR1 KGHSH, CDR2 LQKENI. CDR3 length: 14 residues.

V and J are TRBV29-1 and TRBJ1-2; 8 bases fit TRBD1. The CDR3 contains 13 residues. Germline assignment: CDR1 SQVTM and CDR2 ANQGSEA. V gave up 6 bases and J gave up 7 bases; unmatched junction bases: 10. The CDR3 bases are TGCAGCGTGGGGGGGGGACAGGCTGCTGGCTACACCTTC. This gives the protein CSVGGGQAAGYTF.

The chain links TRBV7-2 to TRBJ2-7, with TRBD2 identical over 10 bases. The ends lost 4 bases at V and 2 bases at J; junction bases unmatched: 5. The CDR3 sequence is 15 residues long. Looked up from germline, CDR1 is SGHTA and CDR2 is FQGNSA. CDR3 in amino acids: CASSSLAGITYEQYF. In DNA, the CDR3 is TGTGCCAGCAGCTCACTAGCGGGGATAACCTACGAGCAGTACTTC.

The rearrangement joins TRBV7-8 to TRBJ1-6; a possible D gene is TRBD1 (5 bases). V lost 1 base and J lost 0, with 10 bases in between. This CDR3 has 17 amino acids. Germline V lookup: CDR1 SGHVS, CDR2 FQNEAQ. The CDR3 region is CASSLGTPSSYNSPLHF. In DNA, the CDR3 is TGTGCCAGCAGCTTAGGGACACCGAGCTCCTATAATTCACCCCTCCACTTT.

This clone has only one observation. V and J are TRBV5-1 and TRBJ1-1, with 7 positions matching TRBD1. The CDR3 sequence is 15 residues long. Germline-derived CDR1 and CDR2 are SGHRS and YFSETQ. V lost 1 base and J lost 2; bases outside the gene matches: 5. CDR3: CASSLSGTANTEAFF. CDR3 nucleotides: TGCGCCAGCAGCTTGTCAGGGACAGCTAACACTGAAGCTTTCTTT.

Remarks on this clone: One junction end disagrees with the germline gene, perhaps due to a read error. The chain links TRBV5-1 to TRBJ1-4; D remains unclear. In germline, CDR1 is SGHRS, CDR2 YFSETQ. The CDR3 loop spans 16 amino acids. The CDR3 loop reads CASSLGTVTTNEKLFF. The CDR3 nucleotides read TGCGCCAGCAGTTTGGGAACAGTAACAACTAATGAAAAACTGTTTTTT.

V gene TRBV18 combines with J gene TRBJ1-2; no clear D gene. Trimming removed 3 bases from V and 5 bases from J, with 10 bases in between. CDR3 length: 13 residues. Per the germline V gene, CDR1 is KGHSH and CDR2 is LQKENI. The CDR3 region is CASSPGEKYGYTF. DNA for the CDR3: TGTGCCAGCTCACCGGGTGAAAAGTATGGCTACACCTTC.

The CDR3 DNA follows: TGTGCCAGCAGCCTCACCCGATTTGAAGCTTTCTTT. Translating gives CASSLTRFEAFF. This chain connects TRBV3-1 (or the pseudogene TRBV3-2) to TRBJ1-1; D remains ambiguous. The CDR3 contains 12 residues. Germline loops: CDR1 LGHDT, CDR2 YNNKEL (reference sequence). V was clipped by 4 bases and J by 7 bases, with 10 bases between them.

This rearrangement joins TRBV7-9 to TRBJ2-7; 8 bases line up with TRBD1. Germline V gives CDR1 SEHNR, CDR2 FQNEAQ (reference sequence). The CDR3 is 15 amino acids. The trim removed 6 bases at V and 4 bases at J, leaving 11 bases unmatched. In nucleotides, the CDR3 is TGTGCCAGCAGACATTCGGGACAGGCGCAGTACGAGCAGTACTTC. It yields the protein CASRHSGQAQYEQYF.